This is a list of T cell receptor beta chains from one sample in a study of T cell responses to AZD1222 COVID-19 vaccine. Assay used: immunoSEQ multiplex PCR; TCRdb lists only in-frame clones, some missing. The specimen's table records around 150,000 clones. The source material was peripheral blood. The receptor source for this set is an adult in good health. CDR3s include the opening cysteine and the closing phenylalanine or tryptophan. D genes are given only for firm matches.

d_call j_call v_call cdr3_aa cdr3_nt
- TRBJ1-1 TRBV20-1 CSASPHTEAFF TGCAGTGCTAGCCCCCACACTGAAGCTTTCTTT
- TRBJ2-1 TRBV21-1 CASSKARRAGSEQFF TGTGCCAGCAGCAAAGCGCGCAGGGCTGGGAGTGAGCAGTTCTTC
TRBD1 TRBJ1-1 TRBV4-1 CASSQEPGGYTEAFF TGCGCCAGCAGCCAAGAGCCAGGGGGCTACACTGAAGCTTTCTTT
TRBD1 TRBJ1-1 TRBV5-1 CASSLVSGGNTEAFF TGCGCCAGCAGCTTGGTTTCAGGGGGCAACACTGAAGCTTTCTTT
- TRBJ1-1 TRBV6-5 CASGGRTRMNTEAFF TGTGCCAGCGGAGGGAGGACCCGTATGAACACTGAAGCTTTCTTT
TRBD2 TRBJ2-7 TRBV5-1 CASGPGLGSSYEQYF TGCGCCAGCGGTCCGGGACTAGGGAGCTCCTACGAGCAGTACTTC
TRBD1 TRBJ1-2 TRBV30 CAWRTGGTGGYGYTF TGTGCCTGGAGGACAGGGGGCACCGGGGGGTATGGCTACACCTTC
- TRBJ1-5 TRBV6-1 CASSERTVNQPQHF TGTGCCAGCAGTGAACGGACAGTCAATCAGCCCCAGCATTTT
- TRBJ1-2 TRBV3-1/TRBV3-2 CASSPNLEVYGYTF TGTGCCAGCAGCCCAAACCTGGAGGTCTATGGCTACACCTTC
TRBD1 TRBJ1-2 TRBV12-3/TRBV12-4 CASRSGQGYGYTF TGTGCCAGCAGGTCGGGACAGGGCTATGGCTACACCTTC
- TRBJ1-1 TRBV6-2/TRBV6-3 CASSYFNAGANTEAFF TGTGCCAGCAGTTACTTCAACGCGGGGGCCAACACTGAAGCTTTCTTT
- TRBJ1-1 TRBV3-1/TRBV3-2 CASSHVRSFEAFF TGTGCCAGCAGCCATGTCCGGTCTTTTGAAGCTTTCTTT
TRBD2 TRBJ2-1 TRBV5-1 CASRLGTSGLEQFF TGCGCCAGCAGATTAGGGACTAGCGGCCTTGAGCAGTTCTTC
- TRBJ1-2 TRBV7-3 CASSRGPRPTDGYTF TGTGCCAGCAGCCGTGGGCCGAGGCCCACTGATGGCTACACCTTC
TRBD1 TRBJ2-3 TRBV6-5 CASSLDRAGPDTQYF TGTGCCAGCAGCCTCGACAGGGCGGGCCCAGATACGCAGTATTTT
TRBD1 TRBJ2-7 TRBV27 CASSLSATGASLNYEQYF TGTGCCAGCAGTTTATCAGCGACAGGGGCATCCCTTAACTACGAGCAGTACTTC
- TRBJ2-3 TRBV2 CASSDIGGAADTQYF TGTGCCAGCAGTGATATAGGGGGGGCGGCAGATACGCAGTATTTT
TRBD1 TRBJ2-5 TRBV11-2 CASSFFSPYRGQDQETQYF TGTGCCAGCAGCTTTTTCTCGCCGTACAGGGGCCAAGACCAAGAGACCCAGTACTTC
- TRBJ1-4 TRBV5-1 CASSNSSFNEKLFF TGCGCCAGCAGCAACAGTTCTTTTAATGAAAAACTGTTTTTT
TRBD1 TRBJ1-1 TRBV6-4 CASSPQGGYTEAFF TGTGCCAGCAGCCCACAGGGGGGGTACACTGAAGCTTTCTTT
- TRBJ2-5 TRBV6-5 CASSKEETQYF TGTGCCAGCAGCAAAGAAGAGACCCAGTACTTC
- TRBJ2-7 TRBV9 CASSSPRDRRSYEQYF TGTGCCAGCAGCTCACCAAGGGACCGGAGGAGCTACGAGCAGTACTTC
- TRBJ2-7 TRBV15 CATSRDSGPYEQYF TGTGCCACCAGCAGAGATAGTGGGCCCTACGAGCAGTACTTC
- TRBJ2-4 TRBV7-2 CASSLDLLGGNIQYF TGTGCCAGCAGCTTAGACCTTCTTGGGGGAAACATTCAGTACTTC
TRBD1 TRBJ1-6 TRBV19 CASTAGQINSPLHF TGTGCCAGTACCGCGGGACAGATTAATTCACCCCTCCACTTT
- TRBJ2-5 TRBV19 CASKNEGQETQYF TGTGCCAGTAAAAATGAGGGCCAAGAGACCCAGTACTTC
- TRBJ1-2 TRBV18 CASSPQRGPSGYTF TGTGCCAGCTCACCACAGCGGGGGCCGAGTGGCTACACCTTC
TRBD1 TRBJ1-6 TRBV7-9 CASKIFRGPSDNSPLHF TGTGCCAGCAAAATTTTCAGGGGGCCCTCGGATAATTCACCCCTCCACTTT
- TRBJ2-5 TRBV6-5 CASSPGLSQETQYF TGTGCCAGCAGTCCCGGACTTAGCCAAGAGACCCAGTACTTC
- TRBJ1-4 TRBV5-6 CASTRGGHGEKLFF TGTGCCAGCACCCGGGGGGGTCATGGTGAAAAACTGTTTTTT
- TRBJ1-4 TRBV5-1 CASSLDPGSNEKLFF TGCGCCAGCAGCTTGGATCCAGGCTCGAATGAAAAACTGTTTTTT
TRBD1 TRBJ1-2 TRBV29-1 CSVEDRHRGREDYGYTF TGCAGCGTTGAAGATCGGCACAGGGGGCGAGAAGACTATGGCTACACCTTC
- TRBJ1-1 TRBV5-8 CASSLGQAFPEAFF TGTGCCAGCAGCTTGGGACAGGCCTTTCCTGAAGCTTTCTTT
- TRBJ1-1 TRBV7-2 CASSTDTNTEAFF TGTGCCAGCAGCACTGACACCAACACTGAAGCTTTCTTT
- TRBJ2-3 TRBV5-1 CASSLGYTDTQYF TGCGCCAGCAGCTTGGGCTACACAGATACGCAGTATTTT
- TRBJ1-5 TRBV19 CASRGGAGIQPQHF TGTGCCAGTAGAGGAGGGGCAGGGATTCAGCCCCAGCATTTT
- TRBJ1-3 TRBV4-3 CASSKTSPFGSGSGNTIYF TGCGCCAGCAGCAAGACCTCTCCTTTTGGGAGCGGATCTGGAAACACCATATATTTT
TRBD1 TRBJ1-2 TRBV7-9 CASSPQGAGYGYTF TGTGCCAGCAGCCCCCAGGGGGCCGGCTATGGCTACACCTTC
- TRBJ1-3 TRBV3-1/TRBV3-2 CASSQARETGNTIYF TGTGCCAGCAGCCAAGCCAGGGAAACTGGAAACACCATATATTTT
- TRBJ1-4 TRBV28 CASSLQEEKLFF TGTGCCAGCAGTTTACAGGAAGAAAAACTGTTTTTT
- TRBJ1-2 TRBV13 CASSLEQGLEGYTF TGTGCCAGCAGCTTAGAACAGGGCTTAGAGGGCTACACCTTC
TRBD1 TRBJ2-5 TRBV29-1 CSVESDRPTQYF TGCAGCGTTGAATCGGACAGGCCGACCCAGTACTTC
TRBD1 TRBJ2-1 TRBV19 CASSTGQGWDNEQFF TGTGCCAGTAGTACCGGACAGGGTTGGGACAATGAGCAGTTCTTC
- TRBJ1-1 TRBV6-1 CASSGHRSGGPTNTEAFF TGTGCCAGCAGTGGCCACCGATCCGGCGGCCCCACGAACACTGAAGCTTTCTTT
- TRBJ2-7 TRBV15 CATSRELAVYEQYF TGTGCCACCAGCAGAGAATTGGCAGTCTACGAGCAGTACTTC
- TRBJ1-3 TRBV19 CASSMRPGGSGNTIYF TGTGCCAGTAGTATGCGACCGGGCGGCTCTGGAAACACCATATATTTT
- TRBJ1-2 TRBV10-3 CAISEPGVRYGYTF TGTGCCATCAGTGAACCAGGGGTGAGGTATGGCTACACCTTC
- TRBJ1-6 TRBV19 CASSSRTDKSPLHF TGTGCCAGTAGTTCCCGGACAGATAAATCACCCCTCCACTTT
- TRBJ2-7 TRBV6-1 CASSATGAGLLGEQYF TGTGCCAGCAGTGCGACGGGGGCAGGCTTGCTGGGCGAGCAGTACTTC
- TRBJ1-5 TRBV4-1 CASSQFSGNQPQHF TGCGCCAGCAGCCAATTTTCGGGGAATCAGCCCCAGCATTTT